Listed below are T cell receptor beta chains from one sample, sequenced in a study of early T cells in non-severe SARS-CoV-2 infection. TCRdb processed the 5' RACE reads anew with MiXCR; each CDR3 protein has one entry. The data contain some 49,000 distinct CDR3 sequences, roughly 10% of them singletons. Source material: whole blood. These receptors all stem from an adult who was a healthcare worker with PCR-confirmed SARS-CoV-2 infection or an uninfected control (not recorded which). Both conserved end residues are part of each CDR3. The order of the fields is CDR3 protein, CDR3 DNA, V gene, clone size, D gene, J gene. The D gene is left open where the match is weak. Clone size appears in some rows only: once, few, many, or a class for an expanded clone.

CDR3 protein: CASSKPGLAGGDTQYF
CDR3 DNA: TGTGCCAGCAGCAAACCGGGACTAGCGGGAGGAGATACGCAGTATTTT
V gene: TRBV3-1
clone size: few
D gene: TRBD2
J gene: TRBJ2-3

CDR3 protein: CASRPPGQGAGGEQFF
CDR3 DNA: TGTGCCAGCAGACCACCGGGACAGGGGGCAGGCGGTGAGCAGTTCTTC
V gene: TRBV12-3/TRBV12-4
clone size: -
D gene: TRBD1
J gene: TRBJ2-1

CDR3 protein: CSVSHKAGELFF
CDR3 DNA: TGCAGCGTTAGTCACAAGGCCGGGGAGCTGTTTTTT
V gene: TRBV29-1
clone size: -
D gene: -
J gene: TRBJ2-2

CDR3 protein: CASMGETGSYGYTF
CDR3 DNA: TGTGCCAGCATGGGGGAGACAGGGAGTTATGGCTACACCTTC
V gene: TRBV2
clone size: many
D gene: TRBD1
J gene: TRBJ1-2

CDR3 protein: CASRLRQGAEDTQYF
CDR3 DNA: TGTGCAAGTCGCTTAAGGCAGGGGGCTGAAGATACGCAGTATTTT
V gene: TRBV12-2
clone size: many
D gene: -
J gene: TRBJ2-3

CDR3 protein: CATRRQGNEKLFF
CDR3 DNA: TGTGCCACCAGGAGACAGGGAAATGAAAAACTGTTTTTT
V gene: TRBV21-1
clone size: many
D gene: -
J gene: TRBJ1-4

CDR3 protein: CASSSRTGATEQYF
CDR3 DNA: TGTGCCAGCAGCTCCAGGACAGGGGCGACCGAGCAGTACTTC
V gene: TRBV11-3
clone size: -
D gene: TRBD1
J gene: TRBJ2-7

CDR3 protein: CASSLSDRDSYEQYF
CDR3 DNA: TGTGCCAGCAGCCTGAGCGACAGGGACTCCTACGAGCAGTACTTC
V gene: TRBV4-2
clone size: many
D gene: TRBD1
J gene: TRBJ2-7

CDR3 protein: CATSDGTSGFNNEQFF
CDR3 DNA: TGTGCCACCAGTGATGGGACTAGCGGGTTTAACAATGAGCAGTTCTTC
V gene: TRBV24-1
clone size: few
D gene: TRBD2
J gene: TRBJ2-1

CDR3 protein: CASSSFGQARTEAFF
CDR3 DNA: TGTGCCAGCAGCTCGTTCGGACAGGCTAGAACTGAAGCTTTCTTT
V gene: TRBV11-2
clone size: -
D gene: TRBD1
J gene: TRBJ1-1

CDR3 protein: CASSPYGQGGGTEAFF
CDR3 DNA: TGTGCCAGCAGTCCCTATGGACAGGGAGGGGGGACTGAAGCTTTCTTT
V gene: TRBV6-5
clone size: -
D gene: TRBD1
J gene: TRBJ1-1

CDR3 protein: CASSPGQGFYNEQFF
CDR3 DNA: TGTGCCAGCAGCCCGGGACAGGGATTTTACAATGAGCAGTTCTTC
V gene: TRBV7-2
clone size: many
D gene: TRBD1
J gene: TRBJ2-1

CDR3 protein: CASSLRGPDGYTF
CDR3 DNA: TGTGCCAGCAGCTTAAGGGGGCCGGATGGCTACACCTTC
V gene: TRBV11-3
clone size: few
D gene: TRBD1
J gene: TRBJ1-2

CDR3 protein: CASSQDKGSGEKLFF
CDR3 DNA: TGTGCCAGCAGCCAAGATAAGGGGAGTGGGGAAAAACTGTTTTTT
V gene: TRBV14
clone size: -
D gene: -
J gene: TRBJ1-4

CDR3 protein: CAWSRTDRINEKLFF
CDR3 DNA: TGTGCCTGGAGTCGAACGGACAGGATTAATGAAAAACTGTTTTTT
V gene: TRBV30
clone size: many
D gene: TRBD1
J gene: TRBJ1-4

CDR3 protein: CASSFAPVPSPLHF
CDR3 DNA: TGTGCCAGCAGCTTTGCCCCAGTCCCTTCACCCCTCCACTTT
V gene: TRBV7-2
clone size: -
D gene: -
J gene: TRBJ1-6

CDR3 protein: CASSQDPGGSYEQYF
CDR3 DNA: TGCGCCAGCAGCCAAGATCCAGGGGGTAGCTACGAGCAGTACTTC
V gene: TRBV4-1
clone size: -
D gene: TRBD1
J gene: TRBJ2-7

CDR3 protein: CASSIGRGPTYEQYF
CDR3 DNA: TGTGCCAGTAGTATAGGCAGGGGACCTACCTACGAGCAGTACTTC
V gene: TRBV19
clone size: -
D gene: -
J gene: TRBJ2-7

CDR3 protein: CASSFFGTRNEQFF
CDR3 DNA: TGTGCCAGCAGCTTTTTTGGGACAAGAAATGAGCAGTTCTTC
V gene: TRBV7-2
clone size: -
D gene: -
J gene: TRBJ2-1

CDR3 protein: CASSQPGPMTNEQFF
CDR3 DNA: TGTGCCAGCAGCCAACCGGGGCCTATGACCAATGAGCAGTTCTTC
V gene: TRBV3-1
clone size: few
D gene: -
J gene: TRBJ2-1

CDR3 protein: CASRRSGAGNTGELFF
CDR3 DNA: TGTGCCAGCAGGAGAAGCGGTGCAGGTAACACCGGGGAGCTGTTTTTT
V gene: TRBV4-2
clone size: -
D gene: -
J gene: TRBJ2-2

CDR3 protein: CASSLKWTGTSTDTQYF
CDR3 DNA: TGTGCCAGCAGCTTGAAATGGACAGGGACTAGCACAGATACGCAGTATTTT
V gene: TRBV7-6
clone size: few
D gene: TRBD1
J gene: TRBJ2-3

CDR3 protein: CASSLSEGRGQYF
CDR3 DNA: TGTGCCAGCTCACTCTCCGAGGGGCGGGGGCAGTACTTC
V gene: TRBV18
clone size: -
D gene: -
J gene: TRBJ2-7

CDR3 protein: CASSFWASGGKNIQYF
CDR3 DNA: TGTGCCAGCAGTTTTTGGGCTAGCGGAGGAAAAAACATTCAGTACTTC
V gene: TRBV12-3/TRBV12-4
clone size: many
D gene: TRBD2
J gene: TRBJ2-4